The 15 T cell receptor beta chains listed next were all sequenced from one sample in a study of response to subunit inactivated influenza vaccine. TCRdb re-derived calls from the RT-PCR reads in MiXCR, one entry per CDR3 protein. The sample carries hundreds of thousands of distinct CDR3 sequences, 25% recorded once. The sample in question was CD4+ T cells sorted from PBMCs, obtained less than 6 days after vaccination. The origin of the receptors is a man aged 50 or older who received an inactivated influenza vaccine.

The table lists this clonotype with a few counts. The chain has TRBV2 and TRBJ2-7, with D perhaps TRBD1 (6 bases). The CDR3 loop spans 15 amino acids. Germline V CDR1 and CDR2: SNHLY, FYNNEI. Trimming removed 5 bases at V and 0 bases at J, with 14 bases between. CDR3 in DNA: TGTGCCAGCAGTCCCGGGACACTATACTCCTACGAGCAGTACTTC. It encodes CASSPGTLYSYEQYF.

The V and J genes are TRBV7-9 and TRBJ2-3, with D possibly matching TRBD2 (6 bases). The CDR3 consists of 14 residues. Trimming cost V 5 bases and J 0 bases, with 9 bases left between them. From germline, CDR1 is SEHNR and CDR2 FQNEAQ (reference sequence). The CDR3 coding sequence is TGTGCCAGCAGCCGGGAGACTAGCACAGATACGCAGTATTTT. This encodes CASSRETSTDTQYF.

The chain has TRBV3-1 and TRBJ2-7, with D maybe TRBD1 (5 bases). The V end lost 3 bases, the J end lost 4 bases, and 19 bases lay between the germline ends. Germline V gene sequence: CDR1 LGHDT, CDR2 YNNKEL (reference sequence). The CDR3 consists of 16 residues. The CDR3 DNA reads as TGTGCCAGCAGCCAGTATCGTCAGGCAGGGCGATACGAGCAGTACTTC. It is translated as CASSQYRQAGRYEQYF.

In its sample, this clonotype was seen a few times. This chain links TRBV12-3 or TRBV12-4 with TRBJ2-7; D is possibly TRBD1 (5 bases). V was cut by 1 base and J by 6 bases, with 13 bases left in between. The CDR3 length is 14 residues. The CDR3 loop is CASSLEGSDSEQYF. DNA of the CDR3: TGTGCCAGCAGTTTAGAGGGGTCCGACAGCGAGCAGTACTTC.

This clonotype was seen at least ten times. The chain recombines TRBV9 with TRBJ2-1, with D perhaps assigned TRBD1 or TRBD2 (5 bases each). The CDR3 runs 15 residues. Per the germline V gene, CDR1 is SGDLS and CDR2 is YYNGEE. Trimming stripped 3 bases from V and 6 bases from J, with 16 bases between. The CDR3 bases are TGTGCCAGCAGCGATACCCCGGGACGGATCAATGAGCAGTTCTTC. It translates to CASSDTPGRINEQFF.

V is TRBV6-5 and J is TRBJ2-7; no definite D call. There are 14 residues in the CDR3. Germline CDR1 and CDR2: MNHEY and SVGAGI. Between the trimmed V and J ends, which lost 0 bases and 0 bases, there was a span of 6 bases. In DNA form, the CDR3 reads TGTGCCAGCAGTTACTCCCAAAGCTCCTACGAGCAGTACTTC. It is translated as CASSYSQSSYEQYF.

The chain employs TRBV20-1 and TRBJ2-5; D gene unclear. The germline gives CDR1 DFQATT, CDR2 SNEGSKA (reference sequence). V was cut by 1 base and J by 5 bases, with 14 bases left in between. This CDR3 has 14 amino acids. The CDR3 sequence: CSARVRGLRETQYF. CDR3 DNA sequence: TGCAGTGCTAGAGTCCGCGGCCTCAGGGAGACCCAGTACTTC.

The chain employs TRBV2 and TRBJ1-6; possible D gene TRBD1, 6 bases. Trimming removed 2 bases from V and 6 bases from J, with 11 bases in between. This CDR3 spans 15 amino acids. Germline V lookup: CDR1 SNHLY, CDR2 FYNNEI. The CDR3 nucleotides read TGTGCCAGCAGTGAACAACAAGGGGGTAATTCACCCCTCCACTTT. Translating it yields CASSEQQGGNSPLHF.

The V gene is TRBV20-1, the J gene TRBJ2-3; 9 nucleotides agree with TRBD2. Germline loops: CDR1 DFQATT, CDR2 SNEGSKA (reference sequence). V was pared by 2 bases and J by 1 base, with 7 bases of the junction left unmatched. CDR3 size: 16 residues. This CDR3 reads CSARRRGGWGTDTQYF. The CDR3 DNA reads TGCAGTGCTAGACGGCGGGGGGGCTGGGGCACAGATACGCAGTATTTT.

A few counts support this clonotype. The chain recombines TRBV24-1 with TRBJ2-3; D unclear. CDR3 length: 13 amino acids. V shed 6 bases and J shed 2 bases, with 8 bases lying between them. Per the germline V gene, CDR1 is KGHDR and CDR2 is SFDVKD. CDR3 sequence (DNA): TGTGCCACCAGTCCACATCTCACAGATACGCAGTATTTT. Translating gives CATSPHLTDTQYF.

The chain carries TRBV3-1 and TRBJ2-3; D might be TRBD1 (6 bases). V lost 1 base, J lost 3 bases, and 14 bases lay in between. Germline V gene sequence: CDR1 LGHDT, CDR2 YNNKEL (reference sequence). The CDR3 consists of 16 residues. The CDR3: CASSQAVRGLTDTQYF. Here the CDR3 DNA reads TGTGCCAGCAGCCAAGCGGTCAGGGGCTTGACAGATACGCAGTATTTT.

This clonotype was detected a few times. The chain couples TRBV4-3 to TRBJ2-5, with a tentative D call TRBD1 (5 bases). This CDR3 contains 14 residues. V was clipped by 3 bases and J by 3 bases, with 11 bases between them. Looked up from germline, CDR1 is LGHNA and CDR2 is YSLEER. The CDR3 reads CASSHLQGEETQYF. CDR3 coding DNA: TGCGCCAGCAGCCACCTTCAAGGGGAAGAGACCCAGTACTTC.

J is TRBJ2-7 and V is TRBV7-3; 10 bases agree with TRBD2. The CDR3 has 13 amino acids. The trim removed 4 bases at V and 6 bases at J, leaving 3 bases unmatched. Germline V lookup: CDR1 SGHTA, CDR2 FQGTGA. CDR3: CASSSSGGGEQYF. The CDR3 DNA reads as TGTGCCAGCAGCTCTAGCGGGGGAGGCGAGCAGTACTTC.

The V gene is TRBV7-2, the J gene TRBJ2-7, with a possible D match to TRBD2 (5 bases). V shed 4 bases and J shed 5 bases, with 12 bases lying between them. The CDR3 covers 13 residues. Germline V lookup: CDR1 SGHTA, CDR2 FQGNSA. The CDR3 bases are TGTGCCAGCAGCTCTGCGGGCGGGCACGAGCAGTACTTC. Translation: CASSSAGGHEQYF.

This clonotype has at least ten counts. The chain joins TRBV4-1 to TRBJ1-1; D is uncertain. This CDR3 region has 17 residues. Germline CDR1 reads MGHRA; CDR2 reads YSYEKL. Trimming left V 1 base short and J 3 bases short, with 18 bases between. The CDR3 is CASSQGSWLRDHTEAFF. The DNA for the CDR3 is TGCGCCAGCAGCCAAGGTTCATGGCTAAGGGATCACACTGAAGCTTTCTTT.